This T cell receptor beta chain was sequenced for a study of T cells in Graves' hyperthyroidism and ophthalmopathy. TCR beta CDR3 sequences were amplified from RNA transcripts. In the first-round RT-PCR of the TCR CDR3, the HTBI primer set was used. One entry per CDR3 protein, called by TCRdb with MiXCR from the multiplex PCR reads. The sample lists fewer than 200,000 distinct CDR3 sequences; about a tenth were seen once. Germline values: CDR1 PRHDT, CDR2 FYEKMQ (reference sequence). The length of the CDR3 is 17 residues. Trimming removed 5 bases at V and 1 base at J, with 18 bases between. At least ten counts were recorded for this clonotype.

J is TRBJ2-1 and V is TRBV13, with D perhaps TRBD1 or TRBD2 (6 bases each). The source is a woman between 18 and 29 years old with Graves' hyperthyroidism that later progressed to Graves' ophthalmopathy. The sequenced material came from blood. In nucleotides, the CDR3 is TGTGCCAGCAGCCAACCCCTGGGGGGCGAATCCTACAATGAGCAGTTCTTC. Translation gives CASSQPLGGESYNEQFF.